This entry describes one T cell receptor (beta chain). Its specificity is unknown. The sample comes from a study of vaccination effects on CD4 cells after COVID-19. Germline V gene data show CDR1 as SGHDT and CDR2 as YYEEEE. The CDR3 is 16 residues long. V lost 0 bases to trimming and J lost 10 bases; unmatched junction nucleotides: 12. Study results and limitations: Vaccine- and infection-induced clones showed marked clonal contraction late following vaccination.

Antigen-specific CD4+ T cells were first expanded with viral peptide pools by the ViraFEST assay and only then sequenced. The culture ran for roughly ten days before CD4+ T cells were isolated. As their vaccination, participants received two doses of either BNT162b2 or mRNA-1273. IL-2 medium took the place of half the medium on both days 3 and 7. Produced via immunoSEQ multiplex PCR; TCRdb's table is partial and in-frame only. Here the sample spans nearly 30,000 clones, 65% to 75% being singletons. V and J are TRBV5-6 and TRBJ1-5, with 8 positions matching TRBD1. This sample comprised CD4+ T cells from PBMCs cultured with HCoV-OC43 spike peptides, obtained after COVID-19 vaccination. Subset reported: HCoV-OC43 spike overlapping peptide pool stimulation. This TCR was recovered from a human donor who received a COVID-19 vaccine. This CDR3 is CASSLGPGQETIPQHF. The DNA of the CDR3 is TGTGCCAGCAGCTTGGGACCGGGACAGGAGACGATACCCCAGCATTTT.